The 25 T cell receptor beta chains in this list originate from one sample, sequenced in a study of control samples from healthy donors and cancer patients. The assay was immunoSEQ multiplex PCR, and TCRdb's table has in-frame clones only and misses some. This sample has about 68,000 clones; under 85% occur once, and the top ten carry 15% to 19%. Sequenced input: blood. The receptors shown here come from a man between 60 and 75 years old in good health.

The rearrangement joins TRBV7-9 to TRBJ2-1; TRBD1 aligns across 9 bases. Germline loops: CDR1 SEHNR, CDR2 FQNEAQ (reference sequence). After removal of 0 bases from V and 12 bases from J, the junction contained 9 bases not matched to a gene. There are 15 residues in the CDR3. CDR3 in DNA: TGTGCCAGCAGCTTAGCGGGACAGGGAGCGGGTGGGCAGTTCTTC. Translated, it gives CASSLAGQGAGGQFF. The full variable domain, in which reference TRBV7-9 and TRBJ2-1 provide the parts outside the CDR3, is DTGVSQNPRHKITKRGQNVTFRCDPISEHNRLYWYRQTLGQGPEFLTYFQNEAQLEKSRLLSDRFSAERPKGSFSTLEIQRTEQGDSAMYLCASSLAGQGAGGQFFGPGTRLTVL.

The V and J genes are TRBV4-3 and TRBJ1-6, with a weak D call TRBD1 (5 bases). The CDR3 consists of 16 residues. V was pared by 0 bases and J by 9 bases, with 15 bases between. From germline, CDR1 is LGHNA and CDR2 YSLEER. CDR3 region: CASSQDPGRIGSPLHF. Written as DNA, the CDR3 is TGCGCCAGCAGCCAAGATCCAGGGCGTATAGGTTCACCCCTCCACTTT.

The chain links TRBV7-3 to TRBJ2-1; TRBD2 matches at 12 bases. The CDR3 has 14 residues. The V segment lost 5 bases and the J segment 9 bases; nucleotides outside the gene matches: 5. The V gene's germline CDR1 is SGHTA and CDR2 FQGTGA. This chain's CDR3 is CASSRLAGVPEQFF. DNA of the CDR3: TGTGCCAGCAGCCGACTAGCGGGAGTCCCTGAGCAGTTCTTC. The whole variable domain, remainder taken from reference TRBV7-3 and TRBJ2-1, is GAGVSQTPSNKVTEKGKYVELRCDPISGHTALYWYRQSLGQGPEFLIYFQGTGAADDSGLPNDRFFAVRPEGSVSTLKIQRTERGDSAVYLCASSRLAGVPEQFFGPGTRLTVL.

This CDR3 reads CATSDGQGAGETQYF. CDR3 nucleotide sequence: TGTGCCACCAGTGATGGACAGGGGGCAGGAGAGACCCAGTACTTC. The chain has TRBV24-1 and TRBJ2-5; 11 positions match TRBD1. In germline, CDR1 is KGHDR, CDR2 SFDVKD. Trimming at V came to 3 bases and at J to 4 bases, leaving 3 bases not matched to a gene. This CDR3 has 15 amino acids.

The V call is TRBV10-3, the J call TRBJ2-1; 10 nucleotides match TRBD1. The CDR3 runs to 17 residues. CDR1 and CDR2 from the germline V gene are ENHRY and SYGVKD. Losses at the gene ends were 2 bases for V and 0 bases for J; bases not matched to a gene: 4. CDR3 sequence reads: CAISEGTGDGSYNEQFF. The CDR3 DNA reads TGTGCCATCAGTGAGGGGACAGGGGACGGCTCCTACAATGAGCAGTTCTTC.

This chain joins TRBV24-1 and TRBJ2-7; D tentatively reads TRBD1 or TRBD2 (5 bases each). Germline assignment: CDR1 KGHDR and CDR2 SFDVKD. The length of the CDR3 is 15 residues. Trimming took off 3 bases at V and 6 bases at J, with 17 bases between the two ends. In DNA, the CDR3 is TGTGCCACCAGTGATCCCGTCCAGGGAGTCGGCGAGCAGTACTTC. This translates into CATSDPVQGVGEQYF.

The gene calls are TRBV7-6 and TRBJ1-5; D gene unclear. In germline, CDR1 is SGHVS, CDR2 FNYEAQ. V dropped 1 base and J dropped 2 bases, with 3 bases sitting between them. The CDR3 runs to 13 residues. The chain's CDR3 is CASSLERNQPQHF. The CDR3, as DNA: TGTGCCAGCAGCTTAGAGCGCAATCAGCCCCAGCATTTT.

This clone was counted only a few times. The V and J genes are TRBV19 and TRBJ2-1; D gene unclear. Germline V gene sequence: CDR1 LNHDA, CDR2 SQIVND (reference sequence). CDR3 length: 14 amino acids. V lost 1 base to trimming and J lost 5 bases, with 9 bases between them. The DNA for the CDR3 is TGTGCCAGTAGTATAGTAGGCAACAACAATGAGCAGTTCTTC. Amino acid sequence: CASSIVGNNNEQFF.

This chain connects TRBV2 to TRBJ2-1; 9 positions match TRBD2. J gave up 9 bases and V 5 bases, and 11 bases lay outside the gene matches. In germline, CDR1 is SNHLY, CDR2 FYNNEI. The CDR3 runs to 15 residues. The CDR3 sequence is CASSISGRLIGEQFF. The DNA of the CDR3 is TGTGCCAGCAGTATAAGCGGGAGGCTTATCGGTGAGCAGTTCTTC.

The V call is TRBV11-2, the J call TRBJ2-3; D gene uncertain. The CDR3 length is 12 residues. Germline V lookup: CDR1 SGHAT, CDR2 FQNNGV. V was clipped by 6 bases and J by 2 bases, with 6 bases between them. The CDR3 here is CASSRATDTQYF. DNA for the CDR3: TGTGCCAGCAGTCGAGCCACAGATACGCAGTATTTT. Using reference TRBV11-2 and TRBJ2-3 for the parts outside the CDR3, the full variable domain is EAGVAQSPRYKIIEKRQSVAFWCNPISGHATLYWYQQILGQGPKLLIQFQNNGVVDDSQLPKDRFSAERLKGVDSTLKIQPAKLEDSAVYLCASSRATDTQYFGPGTRLTVL.

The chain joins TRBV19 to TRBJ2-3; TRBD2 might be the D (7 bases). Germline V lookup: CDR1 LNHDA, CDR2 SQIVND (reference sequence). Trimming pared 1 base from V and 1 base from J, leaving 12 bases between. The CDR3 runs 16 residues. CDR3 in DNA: TGTGCCAGTAGTATAGGGCGGGGGCTTGGCACAGATACGCAGTATTTT. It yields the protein CASSIGRGLGTDTQYF.

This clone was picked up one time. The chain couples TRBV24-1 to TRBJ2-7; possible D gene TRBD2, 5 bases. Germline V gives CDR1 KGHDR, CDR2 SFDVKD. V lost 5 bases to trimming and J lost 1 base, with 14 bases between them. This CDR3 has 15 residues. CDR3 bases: TGTGCCACCAGTGCAAGCGGAGGCCTTTCCTACGAGCAGTACTTC. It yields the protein CATSASGGLSYEQYF.

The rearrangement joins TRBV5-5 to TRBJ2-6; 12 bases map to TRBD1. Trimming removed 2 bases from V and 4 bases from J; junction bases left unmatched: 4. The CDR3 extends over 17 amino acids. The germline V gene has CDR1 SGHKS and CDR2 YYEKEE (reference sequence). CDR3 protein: CASSLGTGGVGANVLTF. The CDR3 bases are TGTGCCAGCAGCTTAGGGACAGGGGGCGTGGGGGCCAACGTCCTGACTTTC.

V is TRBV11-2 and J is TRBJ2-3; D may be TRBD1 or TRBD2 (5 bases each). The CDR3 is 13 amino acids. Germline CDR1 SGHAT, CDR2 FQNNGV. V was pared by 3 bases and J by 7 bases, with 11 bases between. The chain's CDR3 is CASSLPGPNTQYF. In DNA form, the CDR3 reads TGTGCCAGCAGCTTGCCGGGGCCGAATACGCAGTATTTT.

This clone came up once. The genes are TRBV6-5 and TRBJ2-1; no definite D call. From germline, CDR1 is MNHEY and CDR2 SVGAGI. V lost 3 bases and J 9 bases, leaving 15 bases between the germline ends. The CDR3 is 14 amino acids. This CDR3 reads CASSYEAAPTEQFF. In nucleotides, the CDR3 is TGTGCCAGCAGTTATGAGGCAGCGCCTACTGAGCAGTTCTTC.

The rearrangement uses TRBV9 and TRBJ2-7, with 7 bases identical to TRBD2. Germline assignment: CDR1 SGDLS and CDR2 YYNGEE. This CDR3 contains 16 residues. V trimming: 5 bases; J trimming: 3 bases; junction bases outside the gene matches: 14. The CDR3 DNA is TGTGCCAGCAGTCCCACTCCACGGGACTACCTCTACGAGCAGTACTTC. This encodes CASSPTPRDYLYEQYF.

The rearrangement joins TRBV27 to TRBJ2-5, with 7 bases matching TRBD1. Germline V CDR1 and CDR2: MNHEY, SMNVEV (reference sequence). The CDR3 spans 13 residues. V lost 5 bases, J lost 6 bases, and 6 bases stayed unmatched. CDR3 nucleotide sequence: TGTGCCAGCAGTCGGAACAGGGGTCAGACCCAGTACTTC. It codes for CASSRNRGQTQYF.

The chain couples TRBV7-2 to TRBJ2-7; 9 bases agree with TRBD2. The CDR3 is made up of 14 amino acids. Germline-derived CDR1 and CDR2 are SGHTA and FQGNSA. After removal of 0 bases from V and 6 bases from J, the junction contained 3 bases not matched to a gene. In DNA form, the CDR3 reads TGTGCCAGCAGCTTAGCGCGGGGGGGGAGCGAGCAGTACTTC. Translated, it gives CASSLARGGSEQYF.

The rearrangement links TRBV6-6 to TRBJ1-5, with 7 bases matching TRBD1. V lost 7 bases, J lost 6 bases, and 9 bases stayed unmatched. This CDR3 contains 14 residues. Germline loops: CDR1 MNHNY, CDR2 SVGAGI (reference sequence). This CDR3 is CASTDRVQAQPQHF. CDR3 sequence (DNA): TGTGCCAGCACAGACAGGGTTCAGGCTCAGCCCCAGCATTTT.

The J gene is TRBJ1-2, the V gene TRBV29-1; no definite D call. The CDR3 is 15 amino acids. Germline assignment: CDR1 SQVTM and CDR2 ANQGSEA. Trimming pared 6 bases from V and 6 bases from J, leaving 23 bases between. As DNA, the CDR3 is TGCAGCGTAAATGGGGATCCCGCCGGGGTCGATGGCTACACCTTC. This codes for CSVNGDPAGVDGYTF.

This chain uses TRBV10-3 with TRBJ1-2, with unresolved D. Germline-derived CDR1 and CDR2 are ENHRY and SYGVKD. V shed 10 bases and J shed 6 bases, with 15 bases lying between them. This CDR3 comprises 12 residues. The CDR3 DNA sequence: TGTGCCAACTATTTACTAGCCGATGGCTACACCTTC. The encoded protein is CANYLLADGYTF.

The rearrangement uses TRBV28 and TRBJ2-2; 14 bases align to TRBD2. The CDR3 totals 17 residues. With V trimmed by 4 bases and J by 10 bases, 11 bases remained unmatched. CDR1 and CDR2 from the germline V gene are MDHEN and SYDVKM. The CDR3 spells CASSSTSGRAPKEELFF. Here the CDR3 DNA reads TGTGCCAGCAGTTCGACTAGCGGGAGGGCCCCTAAGGAGGAGCTGTTTTTT.

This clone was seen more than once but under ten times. The CDR3: CASRRVANEQFF. The CDR3 DNA reads TGTGCCAGCAGGAGAGTAGCCAATGAGCAGTTCTTC. The J gene is TRBJ2-1, the V gene TRBV2; no firm D call. This CDR3 comprises 12 residues. V lost 6 bases, J lost 6 bases, and 9 bases lay in between. Germline V gene sequence: CDR1 SNHLY, CDR2 FYNNEI.

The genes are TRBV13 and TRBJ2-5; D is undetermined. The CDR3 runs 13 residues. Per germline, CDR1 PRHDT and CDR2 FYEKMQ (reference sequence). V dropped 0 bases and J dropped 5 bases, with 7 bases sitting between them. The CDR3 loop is CASSLGASETQYF. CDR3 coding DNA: TGTGCCAGCAGCTTAGGGGCGTCGGAGACCCAGTACTTC. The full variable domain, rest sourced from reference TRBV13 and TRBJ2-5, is AAGVIQSPRHLIKEKRETATLKCYPIPRHDTVYWYQQGPGQDPQFLISFYEKMQSDKGSIPDRFSAQQFSDYHSELNMSSLELGDSALYFCASSLGASETQYFGPGTRLLVL.

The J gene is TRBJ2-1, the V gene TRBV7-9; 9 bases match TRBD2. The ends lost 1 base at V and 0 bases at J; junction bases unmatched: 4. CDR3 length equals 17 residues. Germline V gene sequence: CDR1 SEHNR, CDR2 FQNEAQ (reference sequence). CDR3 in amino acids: CASSLGGRGLSYNEQFF. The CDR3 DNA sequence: TGTGCCAGCAGCTTAGGCGGGAGGGGACTCTCCTACAATGAGCAGTTCTTC.